The source of this T cell receptor (beta chain) is a study of T-cell reconstitution after alpha-beta-depleted transplantation in children. This clonotype was observed at least ten times. Unique molecular identifiers were used to barcode this TCRbeta library. One entry per CDR3 protein results from TCRdb running MiXCR on the PCR reads. Among around 93,000 distinct CDR3 sequences listed, approximately 9.2% were seen once. The sequences come from PBMCs from the stem cell graft donor, collected from the stem cell graft. The clonotype originates from a human donor who donated a stem cell graft to a child with congenital amegakaryocytic thrombocytopenia.

The CDR3 region is CASNLLGETQYF. CDR3 bases: TGTGCCAGCAACCTACTCGGAGAGACCCAGTACTTC. The chain uses TRBV6-6 and TRBJ2-5; D is uncertain. This CDR3 comprises 12 residues. With 7 bases removed from V and 4 bases from J, the gap between germline ends came to 10 bases. Germline values: CDR1 MNHNY, CDR2 SVGAGI (reference sequence).